Below, one T cell receptor beta chain is given with its context. The DNA is omitted, as the CDR3 cannot be located on it reliably, and the CDR3 follows TCRdb's listing. These data belong to a study of blood T cell repertoires in COVID-19. Study-level information: The study drew acute and convalescent COVID-19 samples from the United States, Italy and Spain.

The CDR3 is made up of 13 amino acids, end residues included. Germline CDR1 is SNHLY and CDR2 is FYNNEI. Per the authors' pipeline: The authors estimated nucleated cell counts from reference gene primer amplification. Data came from immunoSEQ multiplex PCR; TCRdb stores just in-frame clones and leaves some out. V and J calls and clone size come straight from that table; D and trimming were deduced from the DNA. The data show 150,000 to 160,000 clones, with around 85% seen just once and 0.63% held by the top ten. The Seattle patients, enrolled during active infection, were followed longitudinally. Sample: peripheral blood. The TCR originated in a man between 60 and 75 years old with COVID-19, enrolled during active disease. The chain carries TRBV2 and TRBJ1-2. The CDR3 loop is CASSGEHFGGYTF.